This is a list of T cell receptor beta chains from one sample in a study of shared clonotypes between healthy human individuals. TCRdb's table, derived via immunoSEQ multiplex PCR, lists solely in-frame clones and lacks some. The sample yields over a million clones, over 95% seen once. The material sequenced was naive CD4+ T cells sorted from blood. The receptors come from a young man in good health. Both conserved end residues are part of each CDR3. Not all rows give a size; the values are once, few, many and, for expanded clones, a class.

V	size	J	CDR3
TRBV19	-	TRBJ1-5	CATRGLENQPQHF
TRBV29-1	once	TRBJ1-5	CSVGQADQPQHF
TRBV2	-	TRBJ2-2	CASSAALNTGELFF
TRBV9	-	TRBJ1-4	CASTSRRGPGADEKLFF
TRBV29-1	-	TRBJ2-1	CTARSGTRYNEQFF
TRBV10-2	once	TRBJ1-5	CASRGQGANQPQHF
TRBV7-3	once	TRBJ1-1	CASSLTRTGTPWAFF
TRBV18	-	TRBJ2-7	CASSPRQGGSEQYF
TRBV5-1	-	TRBJ2-1	CASSFGGTVLYNEQFF
TRBV28	-	TRBJ2-3	CASSLSDLTDTQYF
TRBV7-2	few	TRBJ1-5	CASSLAGPNDQPQHF
TRBV20-1	-	TRBJ2-1	CSPTSYNEQFF
TRBV19	-	TRBJ1-1	CASSIVGLRDTEAFF
TRBV11-2	once	TRBJ2-1	CASSLEGSYNEQFF
TRBV5-5	-	TRBJ2-4	CASSPTVGGRPYAKNIQYF
TRBV6-5	-	TRBJ1-4	CASSYSSGAFEKLFF
TRBV19	-	TRBJ2-7	CASSRGGGEQYF
TRBV10-3	-	TRBJ2-1	CAIDFQRGRFVNEQFF
TRBV2	-	TRBJ1-2	CASSVGQGNYGYTF
TRBV10-2	-	TRBJ2-7	CASSGLAGGEQYF
TRBV9	-	TRBJ2-1	CASSPLQGVGNEQFF
TRBV15	-	TRBJ2-7	CATSIFRELSEQYF
TRBV10-1	-	TRBJ2-1	CASSGTAGQGRFNEQFF
TRBV19	-	TRBJ2-2	CASRLSYGAGSTGELFF
TRBV18	-	TRBJ2-5	CASSSDRVETQYF
TRBV6-4	-	TRBJ1-4	CASSEFSGPNEKLFF
TRBV7-9	-	TRBJ2-5	CASSLGLAGVRETQYF
TRBV9	-	TRBJ2-5	CASSVALGFQETQYF
TRBV10-1	-	TRBJ1-2	CASSEARNYGYTF
TRBV6-1	-	TRBJ2-3	CASSDRASTDTQYF
TRBV10-1	-	TRBJ1-1	CASSEQGGVTEAFF
TRBV2	-	TRBJ1-1	CASSWGAGRGEAFF
TRBV12-5	-	TRBJ2-7	CASGFARLEFNYEQYF
TRBV7-8	once	TRBJ2-7	CASSLALATSYEQYF
TRBV29-1	-	TRBJ2-7	CSVVEFITYEQYF
TRBV27	-	TRBJ2-7	CASSLRSGGRSYEQYF
TRBV28	-	TRBJ1-5	CASTLGGPQHF